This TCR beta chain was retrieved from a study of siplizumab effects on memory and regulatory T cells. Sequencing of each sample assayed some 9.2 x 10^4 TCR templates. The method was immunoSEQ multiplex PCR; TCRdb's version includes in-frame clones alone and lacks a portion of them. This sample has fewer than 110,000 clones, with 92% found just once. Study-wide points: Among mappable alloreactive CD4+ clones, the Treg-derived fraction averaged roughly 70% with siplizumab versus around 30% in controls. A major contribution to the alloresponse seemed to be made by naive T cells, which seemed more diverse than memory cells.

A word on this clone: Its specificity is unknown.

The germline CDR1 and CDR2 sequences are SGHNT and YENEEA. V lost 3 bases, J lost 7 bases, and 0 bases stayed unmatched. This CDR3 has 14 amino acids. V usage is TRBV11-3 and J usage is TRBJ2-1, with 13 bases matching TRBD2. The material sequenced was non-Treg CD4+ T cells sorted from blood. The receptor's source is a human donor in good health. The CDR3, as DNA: TGTGCCAGCAGCTTGGGACTAGCGGGAAATGAGCAGTTCTTC. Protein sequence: CASSLGLAGNEQFF.